This TCR beta chain was sequenced during a study of CD8 T cells in Susac syndrome (dated by TCRdb to the late 2010s). For the wider study: Among the sequenced Susac syndrome patients, about 6 had clinically active disease and eight were in clinical remission. At the time of blood withdrawal, Susac syndrome patients were either therapy-naive, taking corticosteroids (with some also receiving IVIg), or on IVIg alone. Repertoire sequencing was used to test whether CD8+ T cell activation and differentiation in Susac syndrome was antigen driven.

General study outcomes and caveats: In the CD4+ T cell repertoire of Susac syndrome patients, clonal expansion was not detected. The study acknowledged that relatively few individuals were included in the TCR sequencing and HLA analysis.

Of note for this clonotype: The antigen this receptor binds is unknown. There are no base qualities to consult, and no much larger clone falls within one base.

RNA was extracted using the RNeasy kit, and about 0.5 to 1 ug of the RNA was reverse transcribed with random hexamers. The immunoSEQ multiplex PCR assay, covering 54 Vbeta and 13 Jbeta segments, was used to amplify TCR beta CDR3 regions. PCR amplification bias was corrected by using a synthetic template baseline for primer optimization and computational correction. On the authors' methods: Reads were annotated to V, D and J genes according to IMGT and were analyzed with immunoSEQ Analyzer, with only productive sequences retained. To calculate clonality, Shannon entropy was normalized by log2 of the number of productive unique sequences and then subtracted from one. Public and private clones were assessed among the 100 most prevalent clones of each patient and control. Susac-specific clones were defined as absent from healthy and MS cohorts, about 1,000 published viral clones and other ImmuneACCESS disease sequences. TCRdb reworked the public reads: Q25 trimming with fastp, MiXCR clone assembly, productive beta chains retained. Rows matching on CDR3 protein sequence are summarized as one entry with the most common DNA and genes. TCRdb's processing, not the authors' own work, is the source of the V and J calls. The sample table shows 200,000 to 300,000 distinct CDR3 sequences, and about 96% are seen once. The top ten hold under 0.12% of the sample.

The germline V gene encodes CDR1 GTSNPN and CDR2 SVGIG (reference sequence). The CDR3 contains 11 residues, cysteine and phenylalanine counted. Kept here is only the CDR3 DNA, which spans 33 bases and is read in frame from base 1. Trimming removed 5 bases from V and 5 bases from J, leaving 7 bases between the germline ends. High-throughput TCR beta sequencing profiled peripheral blood CD8+ and CD4+ T cells from healthy donors, Susac syndrome patients and multiple sclerosis patients. The Susac syndrome patients fulfilled recently defined diagnostic criteria for either definite or probable disease. Bulk CD8+ and CD4+ T cells were purified by magnetic negative isolation, while CD8+ TEMRA cells were enriched using FACS. Blood was collected in EDTA tubes and processed within 24 hours, with PBMCs isolated through density gradient centrifugation. PBMCs intended for TCR sequencing were cryopreserved in liquid nitrogen and thawed later in a water bath at 37 degrees C. The sorted or isolated CD4+, CD8+ and CD8+ TEMRA cells had a purity of 90% or higher.

This TCR was recovered from a human donor with Susac syndrome. The source material was CD4+ T cells from PBMCs. The V and J genes are TRBV30 and TRBJ2-1; the D gene lacks a confident call. The DNA sequence follows: TGTGCCTGGGGACGGAACAATGAGCAGTTCTTC. Its translation is CAWGRNNEQFF.